This paragraph reports one TCR beta chain. This entry comes from a study of shared clonotypes between healthy human individuals. Original analysis: ImmunoSEQ junction-only sequences lacked quality scores, so their filtering differed. Some clones are missing from TCRdb's copy, which holds only in-frame ones; the method was immunoSEQ multiplex PCR. V and J calls and clone size are given by that table; D and trimming were obtained from the DNA. There are approximately 2,300,000 clones in the sample; around 90% occur only once, and approximately 0.39% lies in the top ten. The length of the CDR3 is 15 residues. Germline CDR1 is SGHTA and CDR2 is FQGNSA. Trimming removed 5 bases at V and 5 bases at J, with 15 bases between. The donors were all Caucasian adults (living in Nashville, Tennessee).

The J gene is TRBJ2-2, the V gene TRBV7-2; D uncertain. This clonotype was obtained from a man aged 18 to 29 in good health. Some clones in this sample may be carry-over from other donors' samples. Material: naive CD4+ T cells from PBMCs. The subset denotes: CD45RA+ positively selected. Here the CDR3 reads CASSKQLRVTGELFF. The CDR3 nucleotides read TGTGCCAGCAGCAAACAACTTCGGGTGACCGGGGAGCTGTTTTTT.